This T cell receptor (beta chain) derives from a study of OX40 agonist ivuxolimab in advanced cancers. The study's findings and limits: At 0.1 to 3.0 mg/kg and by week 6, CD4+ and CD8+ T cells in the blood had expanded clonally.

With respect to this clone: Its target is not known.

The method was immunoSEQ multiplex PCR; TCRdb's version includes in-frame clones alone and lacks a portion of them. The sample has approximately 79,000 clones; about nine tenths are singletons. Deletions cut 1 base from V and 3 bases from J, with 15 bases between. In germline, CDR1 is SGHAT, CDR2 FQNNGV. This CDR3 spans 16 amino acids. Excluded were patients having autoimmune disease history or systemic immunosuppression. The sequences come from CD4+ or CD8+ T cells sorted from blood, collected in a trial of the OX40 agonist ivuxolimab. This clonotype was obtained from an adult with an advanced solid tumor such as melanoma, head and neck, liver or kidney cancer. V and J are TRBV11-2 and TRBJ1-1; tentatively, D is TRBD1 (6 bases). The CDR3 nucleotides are TGTGCCAGCAGCTTAGCCCCACAGGGCATACACACTGAAGCTTTCTTT. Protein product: CASSLAPQGIHTEAFF. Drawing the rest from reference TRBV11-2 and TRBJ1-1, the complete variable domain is EAGVAQSPRYKIIEKRQSVAFWCNPISGHATLYWYQQILGQGPKLLIQFQNNGVVDDSQLPKDRFSAERLKGVDSTLKIQPAKLEDSAVYLCASSLAPQGIHTEAFFGQGTRLTVV.